This TCR beta chain is from a study of blood T cell repertoires in COVID-19. As processed by the authors: Reference gene primers were amplified, and this amplification served to estimate nucleated cell counts. Sequencing used immunoSEQ multiplex PCR; TCRdb keeps in-frame clones, though not all of them. V, J and clone size were drawn from that table, and D and trimming were deduced from the DNA. The sample records 210,000 or so clones, 75% to 85% being singletons. V shed 4 bases and J shed 7 bases, with 11 bases lying between them. Germline CDR1 and CDR2: SGHRS and YFSETQ. The CDR3 totals 13 residues. This clone came up a few times.

This TCR came from a man younger than 40 with acute COVID-19. Sequencing was done on a sample of PBMCs or T cells enriched from blood (not recorded which). The chain employs TRBV5-1 and TRBJ2-2; tentative D call: TRBD2 (5 bases). The CDR3: CASSPLGSGELFF. The CDR3 coding sequence is TGCGCCAGCAGCCCACTAGGGAGCGGGGAGCTGTTTTTT.